This T cell receptor (beta chain) originates from a study of early T cells in non-severe SARS-CoV-2 infection. There are 16 residues in the CDR3. Unmatched junction bases numbered 9, after V lost 2 bases and J lost 9 bases. TCRdb re-analysed the 5' RACE reads in MiXCR, keeping a single row per CDR3 protein. The sample yields some 29,000 distinct CDR3 sequences, around 5.7% seen once. The receptor's source is an adult who was a healthcare worker with PCR-confirmed SARS-CoV-2 infection or an uninfected control (not recorded which). The chain couples TRBV12-3 or TRBV12-4 to TRBJ2-1, with TRBD1 identical over 11 bases. The sequencing input was whole blood. The CDR3: CASSLRGQGVLGEQFF. The CDR3 DNA follows: TGTGCCAGCAGTTTAAGGGGACAGGGGGTACTCGGTGAGCAGTTCTTC.